Listed below are T cell receptor beta chains from one sample, sequenced in a study of cytomegalovirus exposure and HLA in healthy donors. The assay was immunoSEQ multiplex PCR, and TCRdb's table has in-frame clones only and misses some. This table holds approximately 110,000 clones, roughly 70% found once. The sample taken for sequencing was PBMCs. These receptors were obtained from a middle-aged man in good health and CMV-seropositive. Each CDR3 is given with its conserved first and last residue. The order of the fields is CDR3 DNA, CDR3 protein, J gene, D gene, V gene, clone size. The D gene is left open where the match is weak. The size entry is marked missing in some rows and otherwise reads once, few, many or a size class.

CDR3nt: TGCGCCAGCAGCTTGGCCGGTGAGACCCAGTACTTC
CDR3aa: CASSLAGETQYF
j_gene: TRBJ2-5
d_gene: -
v_gene: TRBV5-1
abundance: -

CDR3nt: TGTGCCAGCAGCGTAGGGTACGGGTGGGAAGCTTTCTTT
CDR3aa: CASSVGYGWEAFF
j_gene: TRBJ1-1
d_gene: -
v_gene: TRBV9
abundance: -

CDR3nt: TGCGCCAGCACCCCAGGGGGCGCCGGCACCGGGGAGCTGTTTTTT
CDR3aa: CASTPGGAGTGELFF
j_gene: TRBJ2-2
d_gene: TRBD1
v_gene: TRBV4-1
abundance: few

CDR3nt: TGTGCCAGCAGTTACCTCTATCAAGAGACCCAGTACTTC
CDR3aa: CASSYLYQETQYF
j_gene: TRBJ2-5
d_gene: -
v_gene: TRBV27
abundance: once

CDR3nt: TGTGCCAGCAGCTTAGCGCTAGCGGGAGGGAGCACAGATACGCAGTATTTT
CDR3aa: CASSLALAGGSTDTQYF
j_gene: TRBJ2-3
d_gene: TRBD2
v_gene: TRBV11-2
abundance: -

CDR3nt: TGTGCCAGCAGTGCCCCTAGGAGTGAGCAGTTCTTC
CDR3aa: CASSAPRSEQFF
j_gene: TRBJ2-1
d_gene: -
v_gene: TRBV2
abundance: few

CDR3nt: TGTGCCAGCAGCTGGGGGACAGTTAATGAAAAACTGTTTTTT
CDR3aa: CASSWGTVNEKLFF
j_gene: TRBJ1-4
d_gene: TRBD1
v_gene: TRBV5-4
abundance: -

CDR3nt: TGTGCCAGCAGCCAGACTCCCTCCTATGGCTACACCTTC
CDR3aa: CASSQTPSYGYTF
j_gene: TRBJ1-2
d_gene: -
v_gene: TRBV27
abundance: -

CDR3nt: TGTGCCAGTAGTATTTGGCAGGGAATGAACACTGAAGCTTTCTTT
CDR3aa: CASSIWQGMNTEAFF
j_gene: TRBJ1-1
d_gene: -
v_gene: TRBV19
abundance: -

CDR3nt: TGTGCCAGCAGCTCCCCAAACACTGAAGCTTTCTTT
CDR3aa: CASSSPNTEAFF
j_gene: TRBJ1-1
d_gene: -
v_gene: TRBV5-4
abundance: -

CDR3nt: TGTGCCAGCAGCACAGGGGGCCCGGGCTACACCTTC
CDR3aa: CASSTGGPGYTF
j_gene: TRBJ1-2
d_gene: TRBD1
v_gene: TRBV5-6
abundance: -

CDR3nt: TGCGCCAGCAGCCTACGGGGACTAGCGGAATTCAATGAGCAGTTCTTC
CDR3aa: CASSLRGLAEFNEQFF
j_gene: TRBJ2-1
d_gene: TRBD2
v_gene: TRBV10-1
abundance: -

CDR3nt: TGTGCCAGCAGCCCCGGATCTAGCGGGAGACCAGATACGCAGTATTTT
CDR3aa: CASSPGSSGRPDTQYF
j_gene: TRBJ2-3
d_gene: TRBD2
v_gene: TRBV5-4
abundance: -

CDR3nt: TGTGCCAGTAGTATCGGGGACAGGGGGCTCAATGAGCAGTTCTTC
CDR3aa: CASSIGDRGLNEQFF
j_gene: TRBJ2-1
d_gene: TRBD1
v_gene: TRBV19
abundance: few

CDR3nt: TGTGCCAGCAGTGCGCGGGGTGGTACTGAAGCTTTCTTT
CDR3aa: CASSARGGTEAFF
j_gene: TRBJ1-1
d_gene: -
v_gene: TRBV2
abundance: -

CDR3nt: TGTGCCAGTAGGGATGCGGACGAGCAGTACTTC
CDR3aa: CASRDADEQYF
j_gene: TRBJ2-7
d_gene: -
v_gene: TRBV19
abundance: once

CDR3nt: TGTGCCAGCAGTCCCCGGGGTGCGGGAGTCATCACCGAGCAGTACTTC
CDR3aa: CASSPRGAGVITEQYF
j_gene: TRBJ2-7
d_gene: TRBD2
v_gene: TRBV28
abundance: -

CDR3nt: TGTGCCAGCAGTGACAGGTTGGATTCCTATGGCTACACCTTC
CDR3aa: CASSDRLDSYGYTF
j_gene: TRBJ1-2
d_gene: -
v_gene: TRBV2
abundance: -

CDR3nt: TGTGCCAGCAGCTTCCTAGCCCTCTCGGGGGCCAACGTCCTGACTTTC
CDR3aa: CASSFLALSGANVLTF
j_gene: TRBJ2-6
d_gene: -
v_gene: TRBV5-6
abundance: -

CDR3nt: TGTGCCAGCAGTTCGCCAGCCTCAGGGGACCAAGAGACCCAGTACTTC
CDR3aa: CASSSPASGDQETQYF
j_gene: TRBJ2-5
d_gene: -
v_gene: TRBV28
abundance: -

CDR3nt: TGTGCCAGCGAGTACACCGGGGAGCTGTTTTTT
CDR3aa: CASEYTGELFF
j_gene: TRBJ2-2
d_gene: -
v_gene: TRBV2
abundance: -

CDR3nt: TGTGCTAGTGGTTTGTTCGACACTGAAGCTTTCTTT
CDR3aa: CASGLFDTEAFF
j_gene: TRBJ1-1
d_gene: -
v_gene: TRBV12-5
abundance: -

CDR3nt: TGTGCCAGCAGTGAGTTGGCAGCTGGGGCCAACGTCCTGACTTTC
CDR3aa: CASSELAAGANVLTF
j_gene: TRBJ2-6
d_gene: -
v_gene: TRBV25-1
abundance: few

CDR3nt: TGTGCCAGCAGCCGTACAGGGAAGGAGACCCAGTACTTC
CDR3aa: CASSRTGKETQYF
j_gene: TRBJ2-5
d_gene: -
v_gene: TRBV7-3
abundance: few

CDR3nt: TGCGCCAGCAGCCTGGAGAGTGCCTACAATGAGCAGTTCTTC
CDR3aa: CASSLESAYNEQFF
j_gene: TRBJ2-1
d_gene: -
v_gene: TRBV5-1
abundance: -

CDR3nt: TGTGCCAGCTCACTGGCTAGCGGGAGTTTTGATGAGCAGTTCTTC
CDR3aa: CASSLASGSFDEQFF
j_gene: TRBJ2-1
d_gene: TRBD2
v_gene: TRBV18
abundance: -

CDR3nt: TGTGCCAGCAGCCTTAAGCCAGGGCTTGGTGAGCAGTTCTTC
CDR3aa: CASSLKPGLGEQFF
j_gene: TRBJ2-1
d_gene: -
v_gene: TRBV13
abundance: -

CDR3nt: TGCAGCGTTGAAGGGGTCAGCGGGAACTACAATGAGCAGTTCTTC
CDR3aa: CSVEGVSGNYNEQFF
j_gene: TRBJ2-1
d_gene: TRBD2
v_gene: TRBV29-1
abundance: -

CDR3nt: TGCAGCGTTGGAAGGACAGGGCGGGAAGCTTTCTTT
CDR3aa: CSVGRTGREAFF
j_gene: TRBJ1-1
d_gene: TRBD1
v_gene: TRBV29-1
abundance: -

CDR3nt: TGCGCCAGCAGCTTGTGGGGGGGCAATGAGCAGTTCTTC
CDR3aa: CASSLWGGNEQFF
j_gene: TRBJ2-1
d_gene: TRBD2
v_gene: TRBV5-1
abundance: few

CDR3nt: TGTGCCAGTAGAACTAGCGGGAGTAATGAGCAGTTCTTC
CDR3aa: CASRTSGSNEQFF
j_gene: TRBJ2-1
d_gene: TRBD2
v_gene: TRBV19
abundance: -

CDR3nt: TGTGCCAGCAGTTTATTCCCAGGGGAAAATGAAAAACTGTTTTTT
CDR3aa: CASSLFPGENEKLFF
j_gene: TRBJ1-4
d_gene: -
v_gene: TRBV27
abundance: -

CDR3nt: TGTGCCAGCAGGGATACAGTGAACACTGAAGCTTTCTTT
CDR3aa: CASRDTVNTEAFF
j_gene: TRBJ1-1
d_gene: -
v_gene: TRBV5-4
abundance: -

CDR3nt: TGTGCCAGCAGTTTCAGTTTGAATCAGCCCCAGCATTTT
CDR3aa: CASSFSLNQPQHF
j_gene: TRBJ1-5
d_gene: -
v_gene: TRBV28
abundance: -

CDR3nt: TGTGCCAGCAGCCCCTCAGGGGGAAGCGAGCAGTACTTC
CDR3aa: CASSPSGGSEQYF
j_gene: TRBJ2-7
d_gene: TRBD1
v_gene: TRBV28
abundance: -

CDR3nt: TGCGCCAGCAGTCAGACTTCCTACGAGCAGTACTTC
CDR3aa: CASSQTSYEQYF
j_gene: TRBJ2-7
d_gene: -
v_gene: TRBV23-1
abundance: -

CDR3nt: TGTGCCAGCCAGGTGACACGGGGAATTATTGAAGCTTTCTTT
CDR3aa: CASQVTRGIIEAFF
j_gene: TRBJ1-1
d_gene: -
v_gene: TRBV6-1
abundance: -

CDR3nt: TGTGCCAGCAGCGTCCAGGGGGCGAGGACTGAAGCTTTCTTT
CDR3aa: CASSVQGARTEAFF
j_gene: TRBJ1-1
d_gene: TRBD1
v_gene: TRBV9
abundance: -

CDR3nt: TGTGCCAGCAGTGCAAACAGGATGCATGGCTACACCTTC
CDR3aa: CASSANRMHGYTF
j_gene: TRBJ1-2
d_gene: -
v_gene: TRBV28
abundance: -

CDR3nt: TGTGCCTGGACTAGCGGGATTGAGACCCAGTACTTC
CDR3aa: CAWTSGIETQYF
j_gene: TRBJ2-5
d_gene: TRBD2
v_gene: TRBV30
abundance: -

CDR3nt: TGTGCCAGTAGTCCCTTGACAGGGGGGCTAGGCTACACCTTC
CDR3aa: CASSPLTGGLGYTF
j_gene: TRBJ1-2
d_gene: TRBD1
v_gene: TRBV19
abundance: -